The 21 T cell receptor beta chains listed next were all sequenced from one sample in a study of blood T cell repertoires in COVID-19. The protocol was immunoSEQ multiplex PCR, while the TCRdb copy is restricted to in-frame clones and leaves out a portion. Here the sample spans roughly 250,000 clones, around 86% being singletons. The sequenced material came from PBMCs or T cells enriched from blood (not recorded which). The receptors come from a woman aged 40 to 55 with acute COVID-19.

The chain combines TRBV18 with TRBJ1-3; perhaps TRBD1 as D (5 bases). Germline values: CDR1 KGHSH, CDR2 LQKENI. This CDR3 is 15 amino acids long. The V end lost 4 bases, the J end lost 0 bases, and 10 bases lay between the germline ends. The chain's CDR3 is CASSRLTDSGNTIYF. Here the CDR3 DNA reads TGTGCCAGCTCACGTTTGACAGACTCTGGAAACACCATATATTTT.

The chain couples TRBV2 to TRBJ1-6; 12 positions agree with TRBD1. Germline V gives CDR1 SNHLY, CDR2 FYNNEI. The trim removed 6 bases at V and 10 bases at J, leaving 4 bases unmatched. This CDR3 has 14 amino acids. CDR3 loop: CASRGTGGASPLHF. The CDR3 nucleotides read TGTGCCAGCAGAGGGACAGGGGGCGCATCACCCCTCCACTTT.

The rearrangement joins TRBV9 to TRBJ2-1; a weak D match, TRBD2 (6 bases). Germline V gene sequence: CDR1 SGDLS, CDR2 YYNGEE. Between the trimmed V and J ends, which lost 0 bases and 9 bases, there was a span of 10 bases. The CDR3 totals 13 residues. CDR3 sequence reads: CASSVGRESEQFF. CDR3 DNA: TGTGCCAGCAGCGTAGGTCGGGAGAGTGAGCAGTTCTTC.

The chain has TRBV29-1 and TRBJ1-2; D uncertain. Germline lookup yields CDR1 SQVTM and CDR2 ANQGSEA. The CDR3 contains 12 residues. Trimming stripped 2 bases from V and 6 bases from J, with 10 bases between. CDR3 nucleotides: TGCAGCGTTGAAATCAGGCTGGATGGCTACACCTTC. Translation gives CSVEIRLDGYTF.

The chain is built from TRBV5-4 and TRBJ1-1; 8 nucleotides match TRBD1. The germline gives CDR1 SGHNT, CDR2 YYREEE (reference sequence). V dropped 10 bases and J dropped 0; count of bases not matched to a gene: 5. CDR3 length equals 13 residues. The chain's CDR3 is CAGGTGLNTEAFF. CDR3 in DNA: TGTGCCGGCGGGACAGGCCTGAACACTGAAGCTTTCTTT.

This clone has more than one count but fewer than ten. The gene calls are TRBV4-1 and TRBJ2-7, with D possibly being TRBD2 (6 bases). The germline V and J ends were trimmed by 4 bases and 0 bases, with 16 bases remaining between them. From germline, CDR1 is MGHRA and CDR2 YSYEKL. The CDR3 is made up of 16 amino acids. This chain's CDR3 is CASSPAGGRGSYEQYF. DNA of the CDR3: TGCGCCAGCAGCCCAGCCGGGGGAAGGGGCTCCTACGAGCAGTACTTC.

J is TRBJ2-1 and V is TRBV3-1 (or the pseudogene TRBV3-2), with TRBD2 matching over 16 bases. The CDR3 consists of 16 residues. J gave up 9 bases and V 2 bases, and 4 bases lay outside the gene matches. Germline V gene data show CDR1 as LGHDT and CDR2 as YNNKEL (reference sequence). The CDR3 loop reads CASSQPGLAGGGEQFF. CDR3 nucleotide sequence: TGTGCCAGCAGCCAACCGGGACTAGCGGGAGGGGGTGAGCAGTTCTTC.

The genes are TRBV7-6 and TRBJ2-1; 13 bases match TRBD2. After removal of 1 base from V and 3 bases from J, the junction contained 9 bases not matched to a gene. The length of the CDR3 is 19 residues. Looked up from germline, CDR1 is SGHVS and CDR2 is FNYEAQ. This chain's CDR3 is CASSLVDTSGRAIYNEQFF. CDR3 nucleotide sequence: TGTGCCAGCAGCTTAGTAGATACTAGCGGGAGGGCAATCTACAATGAGCAGTTCTTC.

The chain carries TRBV7-2 and TRBJ2-3; 7 bases line up with TRBD2. CDR1 and CDR2 (germline): SGHTA, FQGNSA. This CDR3 contains 16 residues. V lost 0 bases and J lost 1; bases outside the gene matches: 4. The CDR3 loop is CASSLAGGRRTDTQYF. CDR3 sequence (DNA): TGTGCCAGCAGCTTAGCCGGCGGGAGACGCACAGATACGCAGTATTTT.

The V gene is TRBV11-2, the J gene TRBJ2-7, with 7 bases aligning to TRBD1. The germline V gene encodes CDR1 SGHAT and CDR2 FQNNGV. Losses at the gene ends were 2 bases for V and 1 base for J; bases not matched to a gene: 5. The CDR3 loop spans 15 amino acids. The CDR3 is CASSLRNRGSYEQYF. For the CDR3, the DNA is TGTGCCAGCAGCTTAAGGAACAGGGGTTCCTACGAGCAGTACTTC. Drawing the rest from reference TRBV11-2 and TRBJ2-7, the complete variable domain is EAGVAQSPRYKIIEKRQSVAFWCNPISGHATLYWYQQILGQGPKLLIQFQNNGVVDDSQLPKDRFSAERLKGVDSTLKIQPAKLEDSAVYLCASSLRNRGSYEQYFGPGTRLTVT.

The genes are TRBV7-9 and TRBJ2-7; D possibly corresponds to TRBD1 (5 bases). The CDR3 spans 12 residues. Germline loops: CDR1 SEHNR, CDR2 FQNEAQ (reference sequence). V lost 5 bases and J 4 bases, leaving 9 bases between the germline ends. CDR3 bases: TGTGCCAGCAGCACCGACAGTTACGAGCAGTACTTC. Encoded protein: CASSTDSYEQYF.

The chain links TRBV7-9 to TRBJ1-3; D not resolved. V lost 0 bases and J 0 bases, leaving 6 bases between the germline ends. The CDR3 extends over 15 amino acids. The V gene's germline CDR1 is SEHNR and CDR2 FQNEAQ (reference sequence). CDR3 nucleotide sequence: TGTGCCAGCAGCTTAGCTTCCCTCTCTGGAAACACCATATATTTT. Translating gives CASSLASLSGNTIYF.

This clone appeared once. The genes are TRBV5-1 and TRBJ2-7; the match to TRBD1 covers 11 bases. Trimming at V came to 2 bases and at J to 6 bases, leaving 7 bases not matched to a gene. Germline V lookup: CDR1 SGHRS, CDR2 YFSETQ. The CDR3 consists of 15 residues. In DNA form, the CDR3 reads TGCGCCAGCAGCTTAACCGGGACAGGGGGGAGCGAGCAGTACTTC. Its protein product is CASSLTGTGGSEQYF.

The gene calls are TRBV6-5 and TRBJ2-4; maybe TRBD1 (6 bases). Per germline, CDR1 MNHEY and CDR2 SVGAGI. This CDR3 spans 13 amino acids. Deletions cut 10 bases from V and 6 bases from J, with 16 bases between. CDR3 region: CATSLTGINIQYF. CDR3 coding DNA: TGTGCCACCAGCTTAACAGGGATAAACATTCAGTACTTC.

This chain connects TRBV5-1 to TRBJ1-2, with TRBD1 identical over 7 bases. The germline CDR1 and CDR2 sequences are SGHRS and YFSETQ. The V gene end was trimmed by 1 base and the J gene end by 4 bases; junction bases not matched to a gene: 7. The CDR3 runs to 15 residues. DNA for the CDR3: TGCGCCAGCAGCTTGCTGGGGGACAGAGCCTATGGCTACACCTTC. Translation: CASSLLGDRAYGYTF.

This clone was detected once. This rearrangement joins TRBV18 to TRBJ1-5; D uncertain. CDR1 and CDR2 from the germline V gene are KGHSH and LQKENI. Trimming stripped 4 bases from V and 4 bases from J, with 17 bases between. CDR3 length: 16 residues. The CDR3 loop reads CASSLRSVEQNQPQHF. In nucleotides, the CDR3 is TGTGCCAGCTCACTCCGGAGCGTGGAACAAAATCAGCCCCAGCATTTT.

The chain links TRBV7-9 to TRBJ2-5; TRBD2 matches at 9 bases. Germline V CDR1 and CDR2: SEHNR, FQNEAQ (reference sequence). V shed 3 bases and J 5 bases; nucleotides not matched to a gene: 4. The CDR3 contains 14 residues. The DNA of the CDR3 is TGTGCCAGCAGCTTTGGCGGGAGGGCCGAGACCCAGTACTTC. Protein sequence: CASSFGGRAETQYF. The entire variable domain, with the rest obtained from reference TRBV7-9 and TRBJ2-5, is as follows: DTGVSQNPRHKITKRGQNVTFRCDPISEHNRLYWYRQTLGQGPEFLTYFQNEAQLEKSRLLSDRFSAERPKGSFSTLEIQRTEQGDSAMYLCASSFGGRAETQYFGPGTRLLVL.

The chain employs TRBV19 and TRBJ1-3, with D perhaps TRBD1 (5 bases). Germline lookup yields CDR1 LNHDA and CDR2 SQIVND (reference sequence). CDR3 length: 15 amino acids. V shed 9 bases and J shed 0 bases, with 15 bases lying between them. The CDR3 loop reads CASTDTGRSGNTIYF. The CDR3 nucleotides read TGTGCCAGCACCGACACAGGACGCTCTGGAAACACCATATATTTT.

The V call is TRBV7-9, the J call TRBJ2-1; TRBD1 matches 11 bases. J was trimmed by 8 bases and V by 6 bases; bases with no gene match: 6. Germline V lookup: CDR1 SEHNR, CDR2 FQNEAQ (reference sequence). This CDR3 comprises 14 residues. CDR3 region: CASRPGQGVHEQFF. CDR3 nucleotides: TGTGCCAGCAGGCCGGGACAGGGGGTCCATGAGCAGTTCTTC.

This chain connects TRBV1 to TRBJ2-1; the table's D call, TRBD2, was not checked against the DNA. TRBV1 corresponds to a pseudogene. This CDR3 has 14 amino acids. CDR3 residues: CTSSRDLSYNEQFF. In DNA, the CDR3 is TGCACCAGCAGCCGGGACTTGTCCTACAATGAGCAGTTCTTC.

Here the CDR3 reads CASSVDRGSYNEQFF. CDR3 bases: TGTGCCAGCAGTGTCGATAGGGGATCCTACAATGAGCAGTTCTTC. This chain connects TRBV2 to TRBJ2-1; TRBD1 is a possible D gene (5 bases). This CDR3 has 15 amino acids. Germline CDR1 and CDR2: SNHLY and FYNNEI. The germline V and J ends were trimmed by 4 bases and 1 base, with 11 bases remaining between them.